This T cell receptor (beta chain) is drawn from a study of blood T cell repertoires in COVID-19. Study context: The samples span acute and convalescent COVID-19 from the United States, Italy and Spain. Sample material is recorded as cDNA or gDNA derived from T cells, B-cell-depleted T cells, or PBMCs.

Original data processing: From reference gene primer amplification, estimates of nucleated cell counts were derived. Here immunoSEQ multiplex PCR was the method, and the copy in TCRdb shows in-frame clones only, minus some. D and trimming come from the DNA, and the V and J calls and clone size come from that table. Of 200,000 to 250,000 clones listed, less than 85% are singletons. Source material: peripheral blood. This sequence originates from a woman aged 65 to 85 with acute or convalescent COVID-19.

CDR3 in DNA: TGCGCCAGCAGCAGCGGGATACAAGAGACCCAGTACTTC. Translation gives CASSSGIQETQYF. The V and J genes are TRBV4-1 and TRBJ2-5; 7 bases line up with TRBD2. The CDR3 sequence is 13 residues long. V shed 5 bases, J shed 2 bases, and the junction held 2 bases outside the gene matches. Germline loops: CDR1 MGHRA, CDR2 YSYEKL.